This T cell receptor beta chain is drawn from a study of cytomegalovirus exposure and HLA in healthy donors. Findings and caveats of the study: Cytomegalovirus association was listed for 164 TCR beta chains. Later, an analysis found that TCR clusters from the first cohort tended to co-occur in the roughly 110 validation repertoires. Reports described diagnosis of cytomegalovirus status by the classifier as highly specific and sensitive. Three CMV-associated chains proved CMV antigen-specific in vitro.

Clones were read by immunoSEQ multiplex PCR, and TCRdb kept only the in-frame ones, dropping some. The data contain 150,000 to 200,000 clones, roughly 88% of them singletons. Looked up from germline, CDR1 is SQVTM and CDR2 is ANQGSEA. This CDR3 has 16 residues. V lost 4 bases and J 2 bases, leaving 20 bases between the germline ends. Of note for this clone: Its antigen is currently unknown.

Sample: PBMCs. The rearrangement links TRBV29-1 to TRBJ1-2, with D possibly matching TRBD1 (5 bases). The origin of this receptor is a woman aged 18-29 years in good health and CMV-seronegative. CDR3 bases: TGCAGCGTTGCGGGGAGGGCCGGGACGGACAACTATGGCTACACCTTC. Translating gives CSVAGRAGTDNYGYTF.